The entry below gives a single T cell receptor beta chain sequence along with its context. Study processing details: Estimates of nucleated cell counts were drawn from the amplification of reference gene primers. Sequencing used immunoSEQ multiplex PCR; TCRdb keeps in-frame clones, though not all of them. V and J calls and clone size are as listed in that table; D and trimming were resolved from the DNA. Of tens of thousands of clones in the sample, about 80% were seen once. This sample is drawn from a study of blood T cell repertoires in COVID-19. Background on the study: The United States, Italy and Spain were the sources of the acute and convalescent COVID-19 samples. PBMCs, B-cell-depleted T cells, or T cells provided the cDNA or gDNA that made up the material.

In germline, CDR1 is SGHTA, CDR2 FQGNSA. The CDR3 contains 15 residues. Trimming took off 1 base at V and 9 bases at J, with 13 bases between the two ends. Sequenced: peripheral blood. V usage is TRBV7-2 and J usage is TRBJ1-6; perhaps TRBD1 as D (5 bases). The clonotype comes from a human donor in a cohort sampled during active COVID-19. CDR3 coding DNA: TGTGCCAGCAGCTTAGAGGCGGGACCGGGTTCACCCCTCCACTTT. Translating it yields CASSLEAGPGSPLHF.